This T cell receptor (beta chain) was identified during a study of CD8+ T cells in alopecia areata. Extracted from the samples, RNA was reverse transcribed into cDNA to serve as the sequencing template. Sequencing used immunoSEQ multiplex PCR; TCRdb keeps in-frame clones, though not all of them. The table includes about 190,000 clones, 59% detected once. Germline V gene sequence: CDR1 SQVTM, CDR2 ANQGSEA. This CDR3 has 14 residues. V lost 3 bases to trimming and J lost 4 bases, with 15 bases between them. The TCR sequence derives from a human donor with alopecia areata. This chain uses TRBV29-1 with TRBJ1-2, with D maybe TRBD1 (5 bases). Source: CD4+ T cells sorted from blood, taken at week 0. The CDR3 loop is CSVEGLPPTYGYTF. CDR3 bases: TGCAGCGTTGAGGGACTTCCGCCGACCTATGGCTACACCTTC.